Listed below are T cell receptor beta chains from one sample, sequenced in a study of shared clonotypes between healthy human individuals. TCRdb keeps only in-frame clones here, not all; method: immunoSEQ multiplex PCR. This table holds more than 1 million clones, approximately 80% found once. The sample was memory CD4+ T cells from PBMCs. These receptor sequences come from a man younger than 30 in good health. Some clones in this sample may be carry-over from other donors' samples. CDR3s include the opening cysteine and the closing phenylalanine or tryptophan. The D gene is left open where the match is weak. Expanded clones are given a class, and other clones once, few, many or no size at all.

d_gene	v_gene	abundance	j_gene	CDR3nt	CDR3aa
.	TRBV6-6	.	TRBJ2-3	TGTGCCAGCAGTCGCACAGATACGCAGTATTTT	CASSRTDTQYF
.	TRBV5-4	.	TRBJ2-4	TGTGCCAGCAGCTTGAACACGGAGGGCAAAAACATTCAGTACTTC	CASSLNTEGKNIQYF
.	TRBV29-1	.	TRBJ2-7	TGCAGCGTTGAAGATAGTCGAGGGGGGGTCTACGAGCAGTACTTC	CSVEDSRGGVYEQYF
.	TRBV2	many	TRBJ2-5	TGTGCCAGCAGCGCAGACAGGCAAGAGACCCAGTACTTC	CASSADRQETQYF
TRBD2	TRBV7-2	.	TRBJ2-3	TGTGCCAGCAGCTCGGGACTAGCGGGCACAGATACGCAGTATTTT	CASSSGLAGTDTQYF
TRBD1	TRBV6-5	.	TRBJ1-2	TGTGCCAGCAGGGGGACAGGGTATAACTATGGCTACACCTTC	CASRGTGYNYGYTF
.	TRBV7-6	.	TRBJ1-5	TGTGCCAGCAGCACCGGAGGGAGGAGCAATCAGCCCCAGCATTTT	CASSTGGRSNQPQHF
TRBD1	TRBV28	.	TRBJ2-7	TGTGCCAGCAGCCCGGGTTTTTGGGACAGACACCGAGAGCAGTACTTC	CASSPGFWDRHREQYF
.	TRBV5-1	once	TRBJ2-1	TGCGCCAGCCACCTTCTGACCGGGAGAGCCAATGAGCAGTTCTTC	CASHLLTGRANEQFF
.	TRBV6-1	.	TRBJ2-7	TGTGCCAGCAGTGACTCCCGTTATTACGAGCAGTACTTC	CASSDSRYYEQYF
.	TRBV18	.	TRBJ1-5	TGTGCCAGCTCACCATTGGCTACGGGTCAGCCCCAGCATTTT	CASSPLATGQPQHF
TRBD1	TRBV2	few	TRBJ1-2	TGTGCCAGCAGTGATGCTAGGCAGGGGGACGGCTACACCTTC	CASSDARQGDGYTF
.	TRBV5-1	.	TRBJ1-1	TGCGCCAGCAGCCCGAGGGGGATCGGGCGGAACACTGAAGCTTTCTTT	CASSPRGIGRNTEAFF
.	TRBV20-1	few	TRBJ1-1	TGCAGTGCCCTCAGGGGCTCTGAAGCTTTCTTT	CSALRGSEAFF
.	TRBV5-1	few	TRBJ1-1	TGCGCCAGCAGCTTGGCCACCGGGGCCACTGAAGCTTTCTTT	CASSLATGATEAFF
.	TRBV11-2	.	TRBJ2-1	TGTGCCAGCAGCCTACCGGGAGTAATGCTCCATGAGCAGTTCTTC	CASSLPGVMLHEQFF
.	TRBV7-2	.	TRBJ2-7	TGTGCCAGCAGCTTATCTATCGGGGGACGGATGTACGAGCAGTACTTC	CASSLSIGGRMYEQYF
.	TRBV5-1	.	TRBJ2-2	TGCGCCAGCAGCTCGGGCCCTTCGGGGGAGCTGTTTTTT	CASSSGPSGELFF
TRBD2	TRBV7-9	.	TRBJ2-5	TGTGCCAGCAGCTTGGGTAGGGGACTAGCGGTGGAGACCCAGTACTTC	CASSLGRGLAVETQYF
TRBD1	TRBV2	few	TRBJ1-1	TGTGCCAGCAGTGAACGGACAGGGGGCATTGAAGCTTTCTTT	CASSERTGGIEAFF
.	TRBV4-2	.	TRBJ2-3	TGTGCCAGCAGCCAAGTTCGGGGGCACACAGATACGCAGTATTTT	CASSQVRGHTDTQYF
TRBD1	TRBV9	.	TRBJ1-1	TGTGCCAGCAGCGACAGGGGGGACACTGAAGCTTTCTTT	CASSDRGDTEAFF
TRBD2	TRBV6-1	.	TRBJ2-5	TGTGCCAGCAGTGAAGAGCGGGAGGGGACCCAGTACTTC	CASSEEREGTQYF
.	TRBV5-4	.	TRBJ1-1	TGTGCCAGCAGCTTTCGGGGTCGGACTGAAGCTTTCTTT	CASSFRGRTEAFF
.	TRBV5-1	once	TRBJ1-3	TGCGCCAGCAGCGCGACCGGAGAAAACACCATATATTTT	CASSATGENTIYF
TRBD1	TRBV5-1	.	TRBJ2-5	TGCGCCAGCAGCCCTGGGACAGGGGGCTCGGGGACCCAGTACTTC	CASSPGTGGSGTQYF
TRBD2	TRBV7-8	.	TRBJ2-4	TGTGCCAGCAGCTCCTCCCCGGGTTTGGCGGGGGGAAACATTCAGTACTTC	CASSSSPGLAGGNIQYF
.	TRBV25-1	.	TRBJ1-3	TGTGCCAGCAGTGAATCGCCAGGGTTAATCTCTGGAAACACCATATATTTT	CASSESPGLISGNTIYF
.	TRBV4-1	once	TRBJ2-5	TGCGCCAGCAGCCAAGAAACCCCAACTGTGGGAACAGAGACCCAGTACTTC	CASSQETPTVGTETQYF
TRBD1	TRBV27	.	TRBJ2-7	TGTGCCAGCAGTTTACTGACAGGGGCCCCCTACGAGCAGTACTTC	CASSLLTGAPYEQYF
.	TRBV15	.	TRBJ1-1	TGTGCCACCAGCAGAGGGACGATTGCAGGAATTGAAGCTTTCTTT	CATSRGTIAGIEAFF
.	TRBV5-1	.	TRBJ2-7	TGCGCCAGCAGCGCTGGCCAGGGGGGAGTGAATGAGCAGTACTTC	CASSAGQGGVNEQYF
.	TRBV19	.	TRBJ2-6	TGTGCCAGTAGTACTGCCGGGACTTCTCGAGGGGCCAACGTCCTGACTTTC	CASSTAGTSRGANVLTF
.	TRBV4-1	.	TRBJ2-1	TGCGCCAGCAGCCAAGGGACTCTTGAGCAGTTCTTC	CASSQGTLEQFF
TRBD1	TRBV4-1	.	TRBJ1-2	TGCGCCAGCAGCCTCCCCCCGGGACAGGGGACCTATGGCTACACCTTC	CASSLPPGQGTYGYTF
TRBD2	TRBV5-6	.	TRBJ2-5	TGTGCCAGCAGCCTCCGGACTAGCACAGAGACCCAGTACTTC	CASSLRTSTETQYF
.	TRBV11-2	.	TRBJ2-5	TGTGCCAGCAGCTTAGATGGCCGGGGGTCCCAAGAGACCCAGTACTTC	CASSLDGRGSQETQYF
.	TRBV7-8	few	TRBJ1-2	TGTGCCAGCAGCTTAGACAGGGTAGGCGGCTACACCTTC	CASSLDRVGGYTF
.	TRBV18	.	TRBJ2-7	TGTGCCAGCTCCCCCCAGGGGTTTAAGAACGAGCAGTACTTC	CASSPQGFKNEQYF
.	TRBV20-1	.	TRBJ1-2	TGCAGTGCGAGCAGGGGCGAAGGCTACACCTTC	CSASRGEGYTF
.	TRBV2	.	TRBJ1-5	TGTGCCAGCAGGCCCACGGGAAATCAGCCCCAGCATTTT	CASRPTGNQPQHF
.	TRBV5-4	.	TRBJ2-7	TGTGCCAGCAGCCCCATTCTGGGCTGGGGCTCCTCCGAGCAGTACTTC	CASSPILGWGSSEQYF
TRBD2	TRBV7-8	.	TRBJ2-1	TGTGCCAGCAGCAAAGGACTAGCGGGAGGGCCGGATGAGCAGTTCTTC	CASSKGLAGGPDEQFF
TRBD2	TRBV15	.	TRBJ2-3	TGTGCCACCAGCAGAGAAGTGACTAGCAGCGCAGATACGCAGTATTTT	CATSREVTSSADTQYF
.	TRBV28	.	TRBJ1-1	TGTGCCAGCAGTCCCTTTGGTATAACTGAAGCTTTCTTT	CASSPFGITEAFF
.	TRBV6-1	.	TRBJ2-7	TGTGCCAGCATCCGAGATGAGACCTACGAGCAGTACTTC	CASIRDETYEQYF
.	TRBV28	.	TRBJ2-3	TGTGCCAGCAGTTTATTTGGCTCCACAGATACGCAGTATTTT	CASSLFGSTDTQYF
.	TRBV4-3	.	TRBJ2-4	TGCGCCAGCAGCCCACTAGCAGGAAAAAACATTCAGTACTTC	CASSPLAGKNIQYF
.	TRBV4-3	.	TRBJ2-5	TGCGCCAGCAGCCAAGATGTCTGGACAGAGGAAGAGACCCAGTACTTC	CASSQDVWTEEETQYF
TRBD1	TRBV6-1	.	TRBJ1-5	TGTGCCTCCGAGCAATTGAGGGGGCTACAGCCCCAGCATTTT	CASEQLRGLQPQHF
.	TRBV28	.	TRBJ1-1	TGTGCCAGCAGTTCCCTCGGGGGAGGGAACACTGAAGCTTTCTTT	CASSSLGGGNTEAFF
.	TRBV2	.	TRBJ2-4	TGTGCCAGCAGTGTAGGTGGGACATCCAAAAACATTCAGTACTTC	CASSVGGTSKNIQYF
TRBD1	TRBV7-9	.	TRBJ2-1	TGTGCCAGCAGCCCCCCAACGGGGACAGGGAAACAGAATGAGCAGTTCTTC	CASSPPTGTGKQNEQFF
.	TRBV18	.	TRBJ1-2	TGTGCCAGCTCACCACGCGTGGGGGGGATCTATGGCTACACCTTC	CASSPRVGGIYGYTF
TRBD1	TRBV5-1	few	TRBJ1-1	TGCGCCAGCAGCAACCCCCAGGGGGGCACTGAAGCTTTCTTT	CASSNPQGGTEAFF
.	TRBV11-2	.	TRBJ2-7	TGTGCCAGCAGCTCGGGAGAGGCCTACGAGCAGTACTTC	CASSSGEAYEQYF
TRBD1	TRBV6-6	.	TRBJ1-1	TGTGCCAGCAGGGGCGACAGGGGGCAAGGCACTGAAGCTTTCTTT	CASRGDRGQGTEAFF
.	TRBV5-1	once	TRBJ2-4	TGCGCCAGCAGCTTCCGGGCCTCAGGGGACATTCAGTACTTC	CASSFRASGDIQYF
.	TRBV15	.	TRBJ2-1	TGTGCCACCAGCAGAGCACTTAATGAGCAGTTCTTC	CATSRALNEQFF
TRBD1	TRBV20-1	.	TRBJ1-3	TGCAGTGCTAGAGATAGGGGACAGAGATATTTT	CSARDRGQRYF